This T cell receptor beta chain was identified during a study of T cell changes during pregnancy in multiple sclerosis. The CDR3 runs to 17 residues. V was trimmed by 3 bases and J by 2 bases, leaving 18 bases between them. The germline CDR1 and CDR2 sequences are MNHEY and SMNVEV (reference sequence). The assay was immunoSEQ multiplex PCR, and TCRdb's table has in-frame clones only and misses some. The sample has 91,000 or so clones, 85% to 95% seen once; the top ten hold about 2%. Sequencing was performed on peripheral blood, taken after pregnancy. The chain carries TRBV27 and TRBJ2-3; D unclear. The receptor's source is a female donor with multiple sclerosis, enrolled in a pregnancy study. The CDR3 loop is CASSFDGWQRNTDTQYF. The CDR3 nucleotides are TGTGCCAGCAGTTTCGACGGTTGGCAGAGGAACACAGATACGCAGTATTTT.